This T cell receptor (beta chain) comes out of a study of blood T cell repertoires in COVID-19. From germline, CDR1 is LGHDT and CDR2 YNNKEL (reference sequence). V lost 2 bases, J lost 11 bases, and 10 bases lay in between. This CDR3 has 13 amino acids. Clones were sequenced by immunoSEQ multiplex PCR, and TCRdb holds only the in-frame ones, with some missing. The sample shows 150,000 to 200,000 clones, around 80% of them seen only once. The chain links TRBV3-1 (or the pseudogene TRBV3-2) to TRBJ1-6, with D perhaps matching TRBD1 (5 bases). This sequence was found in a woman in her fifties or sixties who had recovered from COVID-19. The sequencing input was PBMCs or T cells enriched from blood (not recorded which). Here the CDR3 reads CASSQPDRPPLHF. The CDR3 nucleotides read TGTGCCAGCAGCCAACCCGACAGACCACCCCTCCACTTT.